This entry lists 10 T cell receptor beta chains sequenced from one sample in a study of siplizumab effects on memory and regulatory T cells. The data were produced by immunoSEQ multiplex PCR, yet TCRdb's version contains in-frame clones alone and is incomplete. This sample has 60,000 to 80,000 clones, with around four fifths found just once. What was sequenced was memory CD4+ T cells sorted from blood. Receptors originate from a human donor in good health.

This sequence joins TRBV5-6 and TRBJ1-1, with D tentatively TRBD1 (6 bases). This CDR3 is built from 14 residues. Trimming took 4 bases from V and 1 from J, leaving 11 bases between them. CDR1 is SGHDT, CDR2 YYEEEE, per germline. The CDR3 here is CASSPDSANTEAFF. The CDR3 DNA follows: TGTGCCAGCAGCCCGGACAGCGCGAACACTGAAGCTTTCTTT.

This clone appeared a few times. The chain joins TRBV12-5 to TRBJ2-7, with D possibly being TRBD1 (6 bases). CDR1 and CDR2 (germline): LGHNT, FRNRAP. The CDR3 totals 14 residues. The V end was cut by 6 bases, the J end by 8 bases, with 20 bases between. The CDR3, as DNA: TGTGCTAGTGGACCTAGACAGGACACTACGAAGCAGTACTTC. Translation: CASGPRQDTTKQYF.

The chain uses TRBV11-2 and TRBJ1-5; D gene unclear. The V and J ends lost 3 bases and 0 bases respectively, with 3 bases between them. Per germline, CDR1 SGHAT and CDR2 FQNNGV. The CDR3 is made up of 13 amino acids. CDR3 residues: CASSFDSNQPQHF. CDR3 in DNA: TGTGCCAGCAGCTTTGATAGCAATCAGCCCCAGCATTTT.

V and J are TRBV2 and TRBJ2-3; D might be TRBD2 (7 bases). The CDR3 contains 14 residues. V lost 4 bases, J lost 4 bases, and 12 bases lay in between. Germline loops: CDR1 SNHLY, CDR2 FYNNEI. CDR3: CASSVGGAPDTQYF. The CDR3 bases are TGTGCCAGCAGTGTAGGGGGGGCCCCAGATACGCAGTATTTT. The complete variable domain, with remaining parts taken from reference TRBV2 and TRBJ2-3, reads EPEVTQTPSHQVTQMGQEVILRCVPISNHLYFYWYRQILGQKVEFLVSFYNNEISEKSEIFDDQFSVERPDGSNFTLKIRSTKLEDSAMYFCASSVGGAPDTQYFGPGTRLTVL.

The chain uses TRBV5-1 and TRBJ2-2; 7 nucleotides agree with TRBD1. V gave up 6 bases and J gave up 1 base; unmatched junction bases: 9. Per germline, CDR1 SGHRS and CDR2 YFSETQ. The CDR3 has 16 amino acids. CDR3 loop: CASILDRVENTGELFF. The CDR3 DNA follows: TGCGCCAGCATCCTAGACAGGGTGGAGAACACCGGGGAGCTGTTTTTT.

The chain carries TRBV4-1 and TRBJ2-3, with D tentatively TRBD2 (5 bases). This CDR3 contains 13 residues. Trimming left V 1 base short and J 9 bases short, with 11 bases between. Germline CDR1 reads MGHRA; CDR2 reads YSYEKL. This CDR3 reads CASSQGERGTQYF. In DNA form, the CDR3 reads TGCGCCAGCAGCCAAGGGGAACGAGGGACGCAGTATTTT.

This chain links TRBV19 with TRBJ2-5; 8 positions match TRBD2. CDR3 length equals 13 residues. Germline CDR1 is LNHDA and CDR2 is SQIVND (reference sequence). V lost 6 bases, J lost 3 bases, and 3 bases stayed unmatched. This CDR3 is CASRTGLEETQYF. In DNA form, the CDR3 reads TGTGCCAGTAGGACGGGACTAGAAGAGACCCAGTACTTC.

The chain uses TRBV7-9 and TRBJ2-3; the D gene is possibly TRBD2 (7 bases). The CDR3 has 13 amino acids. The V gene lost 6 bases and the J gene lost 8 bases, with 15 bases spanning the gap. Germline loops: CDR1 SEHNR, CDR2 FQNEAQ (reference sequence). As DNA, the CDR3 is TGTGCCAGCAGTGGGGGGGCGCGAGGTACGCAGTATTTT. Translation: CASSGGARGTQYF.

The V and J genes are TRBV5-6 and TRBJ1-2; D is possibly TRBD1 (5 bases). The V and J ends lost 0 bases and 2 bases respectively, with 8 bases between them. The germline V gene encodes CDR1 SGHDT and CDR2 YYEEEE. This CDR3 has 14 residues. The CDR3 spells CASSLVQGNYGYTF. The CDR3 nucleotides read TGTGCCAGCAGCTTGGTTCAGGGAAACTATGGCTACACCTTC.

The DNA of the CDR3 is TGTGCCAGCAGCGTAGATGAAGCAGATACGCAGTATTTT. This gives the protein CASSVDEADTQYF. V gene TRBV9 combines with J gene TRBJ2-3; D not certain. Germline V lookup: CDR1 SGDLS, CDR2 YYNGEE. V was trimmed by 0 bases and J by 4 bases, leaving 6 bases between them. The CDR3 consists of 13 residues.